What follows are 27 T cell receptor beta chains derived from one specimen sequenced in a study of T-cell memory formation after mild COVID-19. TCRdb recomputed calls from the 5' RACE reads with MiXCR, one row per CDR3 protein. Of fewer than 150,000 distinct CDR3 sequences listed, about 20% are singletons. The sample taken for sequencing was PBMCs or a T cell subset sorted from them (not recorded which). The receptors here all came from a man aged 18 to 30 who had mild COVID-19 (a few samples of this study predate the infection). Cell type and time point are not known.

Only a few counts were recorded for this clonotype. V is TRBV7-2 and J is TRBJ2-2; unclear D gene. Deletions cut 6 bases from V and 2 bases from J, with 28 bases between. Germline CDR1 and CDR2: SGHTA and FQGNSA. The CDR3 spans 20 residues. DNA for the CDR3: TGTGCCAGCAGAAGTGCCCCATGGGTCATAGGAGTGGCTAACACCGGGGAGCTGTTTTTT. Its protein product is CASRSAPWVIGVANTGELFF.

In its sample, this clonotype was seen a few times. This chain links TRBV13 with TRBJ2-5, with 8 bases matching TRBD1. This CDR3 is built from 13 residues. V shed 11 bases and J 4 bases; nucleotides not matched to a gene: 9. Germline V gene data show CDR1 as PRHDT and CDR2 as FYEKMQ (reference sequence). CDR3 DNA: TGTGCCTCCACTCAACAGGGGGGAGAGACCCAGTACTTC. Amino acid sequence: CASTQQGGETQYF.

The chain couples TRBV20-1 to TRBJ1-2; unclear D gene. CDR1 and CDR2 from the germline V gene are DFQATT and SNEGSKA (reference sequence). This CDR3 contains 11 residues. The V and J ends lost 2 bases and 4 bases respectively, with 5 bases between them. CDR3 loop: CSARSLYGYTF. CDR3 in DNA: TGCAGTGCTAGAAGCCTCTATGGCTACACCTTC.

This chain uses TRBV12-5 with TRBJ2-5, with TRBD1 as a possible D gene (6 bases). Trimming stripped 7 bases from V and 5 bases from J, with 17 bases between. This CDR3 spans 14 amino acids. Germline V gives CDR1 LGHNT, CDR2 FRNRAP. DNA of the CDR3: TGTGCTAGTGTGCTAGGGGGATCCGTGGAGACCCAGTACTTC. This gives the protein CASVLGGSVETQYF.

There are a few counts of this clonotype. The J gene is TRBJ1-4, the V gene TRBV27, with D perhaps TRBD1 (5 bases). The CDR3 spans 13 residues. Germline CDR1 is MNHEY and CDR2 is SMNVEV (reference sequence). The germline V and J ends were trimmed by 2 bases and 10 bases, with 11 bases remaining between them. Written as DNA, the CDR3 is TGTGCCAGCAGTTTAACAGGCGGCGGAAAACTGTTTTTT. Translation: CASSLTGGGKLFF.

This clonotype was detected a few times. The rearrangement joins TRBV24-1 to TRBJ1-5, with D hard to call. The germline gives CDR1 KGHDR, CDR2 SFDVKD. Deletions cut 9 bases from V and 0 bases from J, with 11 bases between. The CDR3 is made up of 14 amino acids. The CDR3, as DNA: TGTGCCACCCAAGAATGGGGTAGCAATCAGCCCCAGCATTTT. This translates into CATQEWGSNQPQHF.

The V call is TRBV6-6, the J call TRBJ1-2, with D unclear. Germline V gives CDR1 MNHNY, CDR2 SVGAGI (reference sequence). Trimming took off 11 bases at V and 8 bases at J, with 18 bases between the two ends. The CDR3 extends over 12 amino acids. CDR3 DNA: TGTGCCGCGGGGAGCCCAAAGGAGGGCTACACCTTC. This translates into CAAGSPKEGYTF.

The rearrangement joins TRBV11-2 to TRBJ2-1, with 13 nucleotides matching TRBD2. Germline V lookup: CDR1 SGHAT, CDR2 FQNNGV. The CDR3 runs 15 residues. After removal of 3 bases from V and 8 bases from J, the junction contained 4 bases not matched to a gene. This CDR3 reads CASSFGTSGGDEQFF. The CDR3 DNA reads TGTGCCAGCAGCTTTGGCACTAGCGGGGGGGATGAGCAGTTCTTC.

The chain couples TRBV7-6 to TRBJ2-3; D is perhaps TRBD1 (5 bases). The CDR3 is 16 residues long. Trimming shortened V by 2 bases and J by 0 bases, and 12 bases separated the two germline ends. Germline V gene lookup returns CDR1 SGHVS and CDR2 FNYEAQ. The CDR3 coding sequence is TGTGCCAGCAGCTTAAGCCCGACAGAGAGCACAGATACGCAGTATTTT. Protein product: CASSLSPTESTDTQYF.

On this clonotype: One base away lies a much larger clone, so this may be a sequencing read error. The chain combines TRBV7-8 with TRBJ1-1; D might be TRBD1 (6 bases). The CDR3 is made up of 13 amino acids. Germline CDR1 is SGHVS and CDR2 is FQNEAQ. CDR3 nucleotides: TGTGCCAGCAACCCACTGGGGGGCACTGAAGCTTTATTT. This codes for CASNPLGGTEALF. The full variable domain, in which reference TRBV7-8 and TRBJ1-1 provide the parts outside the CDR3, is GAGVSQSPRYKVAKRGQDVALRCDPISGHVSLFWYQQALGQGPEFLTYFQNEAQLDKSGLPSDRFFAERPEGSVSTLKIQRTQQEDSAVYLCASNPLGGTEALFGQGTRLTVV.

The rearrangement links TRBV20-1 to TRBJ1-4; 7 bases fit TRBD1. The CDR3 runs to 17 residues. The V gene end was trimmed by 0 bases and the J gene end by 4 bases; junction bases not matched to a gene: 11. Germline V CDR1 and CDR2: DFQATT, SNEGSKA (reference sequence). As DNA, the CDR3 is TGCAGTGCTAGAGAGGAGACAGGGAAGTTTTTTAATGAAAAACTGTTTTTT. Protein sequence: CSAREETGKFFNEKLFF.

The sample holds a few counts of this clonotype. The chain joins TRBV27 to TRBJ2-7; the D call may be TRBD1 or TRBD2 (5 bases each). Germline V gene lookup returns CDR1 MNHEY and CDR2 SMNVEV (reference sequence). V shed 3 bases and J shed 2 bases, with 17 bases lying between them. CDR3 length: 16 residues. The CDR3 bases are TGTGCCAGCAGTTTGGGGGTCACGGGAACAGCCTACGAGCAGTACTTC. Protein sequence: CASSLGVTGTAYEQYF.

J is TRBJ2-7 and V is TRBV10-3; D gene uncertain. The length of the CDR3 is 12 residues. The ends were cut back, 3 bases at V and 7 bases at J, with 10 bases in the middle. Per germline, CDR1 ENHRY and CDR2 SYGVKD. The DNA for the CDR3 is TGTGCCATCAGTGACTCAGGCTGGGAGCAGTACTTC. Amino acid sequence: CAISDSGWEQYF.

The J gene is TRBJ2-2, the V gene TRBV20-1; 9 nucleotides agree with TRBD2. Losses at the gene ends were 0 bases for V and 4 bases for J; bases not matched to a gene: 12. Germline values: CDR1 DFQATT, CDR2 SNEGSKA (reference sequence). The CDR3 spans 18 residues. Here the CDR3 DNA reads TGCAGTGCTAGAGATCCGTCTCGACTAGCGGTGGGCACCGGGGAGCTGTTTTTT. Translation: CSARDPSRLAVGTGELFF.

This chain links TRBV7-9 with TRBJ2-2; D is uncertain. Germline values: CDR1 SEHNR, CDR2 FQNEAQ (reference sequence). The CDR3 runs 15 residues. V lost 4 bases, J lost 4 bases, and 13 bases lay in between. Here the CDR3 reads CASSSLVDGTGELFF. The CDR3 nucleotides read TGTGCCAGCAGCTCCCTCGTCGATGGCACCGGGGAGCTGTTTTTT.

The chain couples TRBV5-1 to TRBJ1-1; unclear D gene. Germline assignment: CDR1 SGHRS and CDR2 YFSETQ. The CDR3 runs 14 residues. Trimming cost V 1 base and J 3 bases, with 10 bases left between them. CDR3 amino acids: CASSLYRDDTEAFF. DNA for the CDR3: TGCGCCAGCAGCTTGTATCGGGATGACACTGAAGCTTTCTTT.

The chain carries TRBV5-5 and TRBJ2-3; D not resolved. Trimming stripped 5 bases from V and 7 bases from J, with 23 bases between. Germline V CDR1 and CDR2: SGHKS, YYEKEE (reference sequence). The CDR3 totals 16 residues. CDR3 in DNA: TGTGCCAGCAGACTCTCCCCGAGCCTCGTGGGGAATACGCAGTATTTT. It specifies CASRLSPSLVGNTQYF.

V usage is TRBV6-1 and J usage is TRBJ1-2, with D possibly matching TRBD1 (5 bases). The CDR3 has 14 residues. V lost 5 bases to trimming and J lost 10 bases, with 20 bases between them. Germline V gene sequence: CDR1 MNHNS, CDR2 SASEGT. CDR3 sequence (DNA): TGTGCCAGCAGTCCAAGAGGGGCCGTTAATAACTACACCTTC. Amino acids: CASSPRGAVNNYTF.

V and J are TRBV5-1 and TRBJ2-7; 9 positions match TRBD1. The CDR3 loop spans 17 amino acids. V was clipped by 4 bases and J by 0 bases; unmatched bases: 11. Germline CDR1 SGHRS, CDR2 YFSETQ. The CDR3 DNA sequence: TGCGCCAGCAGCCCACTCCGGGCACAGGGGGCCTCCTACGAGCAGTACTTC. It specifies CASSPLRAQGASYEQYF.

This clonotype was counted a few times. The chain is built from TRBV7-8 and TRBJ2-7; 10 bases are a match to TRBD2. V trimming: 6 bases; J trimming: 2 bases; junction bases outside the gene matches: 16. Germline CDR1 reads SGHVS; CDR2 reads FQNEAQ. The CDR3 consists of 18 residues. CDR3 protein: CASSYGASGGLRPYEQYF. CDR3 nucleotides: TGTGCCAGCAGTTATGGGGCTAGCGGGGGCCTACGCCCCTACGAGCAGTACTTC.

In this sample, this clonotype turned up a few times. The chain joins TRBV18 to TRBJ2-1; D gene uncertain. This CDR3 is built from 15 residues. Trimming left V 0 bases short and J 7 bases short, with 13 bases between. CDR1 is KGHSH and CDR2 is LQKENI in the germline V gene. In DNA, the CDR3 is TGTGCCAGCTCACCACCCCCCCGGCACTCTAATGAGCAGTTCTTC. This codes for CASSPPPRHSNEQFF.

The chain combines TRBV29-1 with TRBJ2-2; D not certain. The CDR3 consists of 14 residues. Germline V CDR1 and CDR2: SQVTM, ANQGSEA. V shed 4 bases and J shed 0 bases, with 9 bases lying between them. CDR3 sequence (DNA): TGCAGCGTTGGCCCGGGCCCGAACACCGGGGAGCTGTTTTTT. Amino acids: CSVGPGPNTGELFF.

The rearrangement links TRBV20-1 to TRBJ1-2, with TRBD1 identical over 9 bases. CDR3 length: 18 residues. The germline gives CDR1 DFQATT, CDR2 SNEGSKA (reference sequence). The V gene end was trimmed by 6 bases and the J gene end by 1 base; junction bases not matched to a gene: 18. In nucleotides, the CDR3 is TGCAGTGCCCTCGGTGACAGGGGGATTAAGTGGGTTAACTATGGCTACACCTTC. Translated: CSALGDRGIKWVNYGYTF.

The rearrangement uses TRBV14 and TRBJ1-2; no definite D call. The CDR3 is 12 residues long. V dropped 1 base and J dropped 5 bases, with 5 bases sitting between them. Germline V gene lookup returns CDR1 SGHDN and CDR2 FVKESK. Written as DNA, the CDR3 is TGTGCCAGCAGCCAAGGAGTATATGGCTACACCTTC. Translating gives CASSQGVYGYTF.

The chain is built from TRBV9 and TRBJ1-4; the match to TRBD1 covers 10 bases. CDR1 is SGDLS, CDR2 YYNGEE, per germline. J gave up 6 bases and V 3 bases, and 8 bases lay outside the gene matches. This CDR3 is 16 amino acids long. In DNA, the CDR3 is TGTGCCAGCAGCGCCCGACCCGGGACAGGGGATGAAAAACTGTTTTTT. Its translation is CASSARPGTGDEKLFF.

In this sample, this clonotype turned up a few times. The J gene is TRBJ1-1, the V gene TRBV4-3; no definite D call. This CDR3 region has 12 residues. Trimming pared 3 bases from V and 0 bases from J, leaving 2 bases between. CDR1 LGHNA and CDR2 YSLEER come from the germline V gene. CDR3 coding DNA: TGCGCCAGCAGCCACATGAACACTGAAGCTTTCTTT. This translates into CASSHMNTEAFF.

The chain recombines TRBV27 with TRBJ2-2; D possibly uses TRBD1 or TRBD2 (5 bases each). Between the trimmed V and J ends, which lost 4 bases and 3 bases, there was a span of 12 bases. CDR1 and CDR2 from the germline V gene are MNHEY and SMNVEV (reference sequence). This CDR3 is 15 amino acids long. CDR3 DNA: TGTGCCAGCAGTTCCTGGGGGTCGTACACCGGGGAGCTGTTTTTT. It translates to CASSSWGSYTGELFF.